Presented here are 9 T cell receptor beta chains from one specimen sequenced in a study of T-cell reconstitution after alpha-beta-depleted transplantation in children. Library preparation (for TCRbeta) was performed with unique molecular identifiers. TCRdb re-derived calls from the PCR reads in MiXCR, one entry per CDR3 protein. The sample includes some 500,000 distinct CDR3 sequences, approximately 16% of them seen just once. Specimen: PBMCs from the stem cell graft donor, collected from the stem cell graft. All receptors come from a human donor who donated a stem cell graft to a child with acute lymphoblastic leukemia.

The rearrangement joins TRBV29-1 to TRBJ2-5, with 7 bases that match TRBD1. V was clipped by 4 bases and J by 4 bases; unmatched bases: 3. This CDR3 is built from 12 residues. Germline loops: CDR1 SQVTM, CDR2 ANQGSEA. The CDR3 region has the DNA TGCAGCGTTGGGGCAGGGGGAGAGACCCAGTACTTC. It is translated as CSVGAGGETQYF.

The V gene is TRBV12-3 or TRBV12-4, the J gene TRBJ2-7; weak D call: TRBD2 (5 bases). V gave up 6 bases and J gave up 9 bases, with 12 bases separating them. This CDR3 is built from 11 residues. CDR3 sequence (DNA): TGTGCCAGCAGACTCAGCGGCCCGCAGTACTTC. Protein sequence: CASRLSGPQYF.

A few counts support this clonotype. The chain is built from TRBV6-5 and TRBJ1-1; D possibly corresponds to TRBD1 (5 bases). CDR1 is MNHEY and CDR2 is SVGAGI in the germline V gene. The CDR3 is made up of 14 amino acids. The V gene lost 3 bases and the J gene lost 4 bases, with 12 bases spanning the gap. The CDR3 region is CASSYPGLATEAFF. In DNA form, the CDR3 reads TGTGCCAGCAGTTATCCGGGGCTGGCCACTGAAGCTTTCTTT.

The CDR3 nucleotides read TGTGCCAGCAGCGCCCCTCTGACTAGCTCTGGGGCCAACGTCCTGACTTTC. It is translated as CASSAPLTSSGANVLTF. This sequence joins TRBV9 and TRBJ2-6; a possible D gene is TRBD2 (6 bases). The CDR3 spans 17 residues. Germline values: CDR1 SGDLS, CDR2 YYNGEE. Trimming took off 3 bases at V and 0 bases at J, with 13 bases between the two ends. The full variable domain, its missing parts supplied by reference TRBV9 and TRBJ2-6, is DSGVTQTPKHLITATGQRVTLRCSPRSGDLSVYWYQQSLDQGLQFLIQYYNGEERAKGNILERFSAQQFPDLHSELNLSSLELGDSALYFCASSAPLTSSGANVLTFGAGSRLTVL.

This clonotype has only a few counts. V gene TRBV15 combines with J gene TRBJ1-1; TRBD1 is a possible D gene (5 bases). V was shortened by 2 bases and J by 0 bases, with 19 bases between the two germline ends. Per germline, CDR1 LNHNV and CDR2 YYDKDF (reference sequence). The length of the CDR3 is 18 residues. DNA for the CDR3: TGTGCCACCAGCAGAAGTTATGAGAGAGGGGAAATGAACACTGAAGCTTTCTTT. Translating gives CATSRSYERGEMNTEAFF.

The chain combines TRBV2 with TRBJ2-7, with 7 bases matching TRBD2. There are 14 residues in the CDR3. The V gene's germline CDR1 is SNHLY and CDR2 FYNNEI. Unmatched junction bases numbered 4, after V lost 4 bases and J lost 1 base. The CDR3 protein is CASSVEGGSYEQYF. The CDR3 DNA is TGTGCCAGCAGTGTTGAGGGAGGGTCCTACGAGCAGTACTTC. Supplemented by reference TRBV2 and TRBJ2-7, the full variable domain reads EPEVTQTPSHQVTQMGQEVILRCVPISNHLYFYWYRQILGQKVEFLVSFYNNEISEKSEIFDDQFSVERPDGSNFTLKIRSTKLEDSAMYFCASSVEGGSYEQYFGPGTRLTVT.

This chain uses TRBV29-1 with TRBJ2-3; D remains unclear. The V and J ends lost 2 bases and 2 bases respectively, with 17 bases between them. This CDR3 is built from 16 residues. Germline V gene lookup returns CDR1 SQVTM and CDR2 ANQGSEA. The CDR3 sequence is CSVEMVRSKNTDTQYF. CDR3 nucleotides: TGCAGCGTTGAAATGGTGCGGAGTAAAAACACAGATACGCAGTATTTT.

The sample holds many counts of this clonotype. The chain joins TRBV12-3 or TRBV12-4 to TRBJ2-7; possibly TRBD2 for D (6 bases). Trimming left V 4 bases short and J 6 bases short, with 13 bases between. The CDR3 has 13 residues. The CDR3 here is CASSSSEAREQYF. The CDR3 bases are TGTGCCAGCAGTTCTAGCGAGGCCCGCGAGCAGTACTTC.

The rearrangement joins TRBV20-1 to TRBJ2-1, with TRBD2 as a possible D gene (6 bases). Trimming left V 6 bases short and J 3 bases short, with 12 bases between. The CDR3 contains 13 residues. The germline gives CDR1 DFQATT, CDR2 SNEGSKA (reference sequence). CDR3: CSAGEDFYNEQFF. CDR3 DNA: TGCAGTGCCGGGGAGGACTTCTACAATGAGCAGTTCTTC.